A selection of T cell receptor beta chains follows, all from one sample in a study of blood T cell repertoires in COVID-19. Repertoires were generated with immunoSEQ multiplex PCR, while TCRdb's copy carries only in-frame clones and drops some. The sample carries roughly 96,000 clones, approximately 82% recorded once. Sequencing was performed on peripheral blood. The receptors here all came from a man between 60 and 70 years old with acute or convalescent COVID-19. Both conserved end residues are part of each CDR3. A D gene is named only where the DNA matches it firmly. The listing skips clone size in some rows; elsewhere it reads once, few, many or a size class.

j_call,v_call,clone_size,d_call,cdr3_aa,cdr3_nt
TRBJ1-1,TRBV7-2,.,.,CASSFNIRAEAFF,TGTGCCAGCAGCTTCAACATACGGGCTGAAGCTTTCTTT
TRBJ1-2,TRBV6-5,medium-sized,.,CASQGSGGGGNGYTF,TGTGCCAGCCAGGGGAGCGGCGGTGGAGGTAATGGCTACACCTTC
TRBJ2-5,TRBV11-3,.,.,CASSQPGKTQYF,TGTGCCAGCAGCCAGCCGGGGAAGACCCAGTACTTC
TRBJ1-1,TRBV5-1,few,TRBD1,CASSSGQPNTEAFF,TGCGCCAGCAGCTCGGGACAGCCAAACACTGAAGCTTTCTTT
TRBJ1-5,TRBV3-1/TRBV3-2,.,.,CASSQDRSQPQHF,TGTGCCAGCAGCCAAGATCGGAGTCAGCCCCAGCATTTT
TRBJ2-1,TRBV2,few,.,CANPRETGRSGYNEQFF,TGTGCCAACCCCCGCGAGACAGGGAGGAGTGGATACAATGAGCAGTTCTTC
TRBJ1-2,TRBV11-2,.,.,CASSQFVDISYGYTF,TGTGCCAGCAGCCAATTTGTGGACATTTCCTATGGCTACACCTTC
TRBJ2-1,TRBV11-3,few,.,CASSPMTGTLNWDEQFF,TGTGCCAGCAGCCCCATGACCGGGACACTGAATTGGGATGAGCAGTTCTTC
TRBJ2-3,TRBV11-3,.,TRBD2,CASSSPGLAGGPADTQYF,TGTGCCAGCAGCTCGCCGGGACTAGCGGGAGGGCCGGCAGATACGCAGTATTTT
TRBJ2-3,TRBV11-2,many,.,CASSSRQGGTDTQYF,TGTGCCAGCAGCTCAAGGCAGGGCGGCACAGATACGCAGTATTTT
TRBJ1-1,TRBV20-1,once,.,CSAMQSTEAFF,TGCAGTGCTATGCAGTCCACTGAAGCTTTCTTT
TRBJ1-5,TRBV30,.,.,CAWSVDQRQHF,TGTGCCTGGAGTGTTGATCAGAGGCAGCATTTT
TRBJ1-1,TRBV5-8,.,.,CASSLAQGNTEAFF,TGTGCCAGCAGCTTGGCGCAGGGGAACACTGAAGCTTTCTTT
TRBJ2-5,TRBV5-5,.,.,CASSTNGQFQETQYF,TGTGCCAGCAGCACAAATGGACAATTTCAAGAGACCCAGTACTTC
TRBJ2-1,TRBV18,.,.,CASSPLGGGDEQFF,TGTGCCAGCTCACCACTTGGGGGAGGTGATGAGCAGTTCTTC
TRBJ1-6,TRBV28,.,.,CASIDSSYNSPLHF,TGTGCCAGCATAGACAGCTCCTATAATTCACCCCTCCACTTT
TRBJ2-5,TRBV2,.,.,CASSENGQSQETQYF,TGTGCCAGCAGTGAAAATGGACAGAGTCAAGAGACCCAGTACTTC
TRBJ2-7,TRBV4-1,.,.,CASSQDFLGYEQYF,TGCGCCAGCAGCCAAGATTTTCTCGGCTACGAGCAGTACTTC
TRBJ1-1,TRBV7-9,.,.,CASSRLTVWNTEAFF,TGTGCCAGCAGCCGCCTGACAGTCTGGAACACTGAAGCTTTCTTT
TRBJ2-5,TRBV3-1/TRBV3-2,.,.,CASRLEGETQYF,TGTGCCAGCCGTCTAGAGGGAGAGACCCAGTACTTC
TRBJ2-5,TRBV30,.,.,CAWSRETQYF,TGTGCCTGGAGTCGAGAGACCCAGTACTTC
TRBJ1-4,TRBV5-1,.,TRBD1,CASTESPGQGEKLFF,TGCGCCAGCACCGAATCTCCGGGACAGGGGGAAAAACTGTTTTTT
TRBJ1-1,TRBV30,few,.,CAWSVQMNTEAFF,TGTGCCTGGAGTGTACAAATGAACACTGAAGCTTTCTTT
TRBJ2-5,TRBV3-1/TRBV3-2,.,.,CASSQRGTFETQYF,TGTGCCAGCAGCCAAAGGGGGACATTTGAGACCCAGTACTTC
TRBJ2-5,TRBV5-4,.,.,CASSRTQETQYF,TGTGCCAGCAGTCGGACTCAAGAGACCCAGTACTTC
TRBJ1-2,TRBV3-1/TRBV3-2,.,.,CASSQVTANYGYTF,TGTGCCAGCAGCCAGGTTACAGCTAACTATGGCTACACCTTC
TRBJ2-3,TRBV7-9,.,.,CAGSRAGTADTQYF,TGTGCCGGTTCTCGGGCAGGGACTGCAGATACGCAGTATTTT
TRBJ1-1,TRBV12-3/TRBV12-4,many,.,CASSLAQGTEAFF,TGTGCCAGCAGTTTAGCCCAGGGCACTGAAGCTTTCTTT
TRBJ2-2,TRBV7-9,few,.,CASSFTGTTNTGELFF,TGTGCCAGCAGCTTTACCGGGACAACGAACACCGGGGAGCTGTTTTTT
TRBJ1-1,TRBV6-1,.,.,CASSDYRMNTEAFF,TGTGCCAGCAGTGATTACAGAATGAACACTGAAGCTTTCTTT
TRBJ2-3,TRBV9,once,TRBD2,CASSARLAGPGDTQYF,TGTGCCAGCAGCGCCAGACTAGCGGGGCCCGGGGATACGCAGTATTTT
TRBJ1-6,TRBV19,.,.,CASSMFRGGANSPLHF,TGTGCCAGTAGTATGTTTCGAGGAGGGGCGAATTCACCCCTCCACTTT
TRBJ1-1,TRBV27,once,.,CASSFTANTEAFF,TGTGCCAGCAGTTTTACAGCCAACACTGAAGCTTTCTTT
TRBJ1-2,TRBV6-5,.,.,CASSYDAGEGGYTF,TGTGCCAGCAGTTACGACGCGGGAGAGGGTGGCTACACCTTC
TRBJ2-1,TRBV5-6,.,.,CASSFRSAGEQFF,TGTGCCAGCAGCTTTCGTTCGGCGGGAGAGCAGTTCTTC
TRBJ2-7,TRBV24-1,.,TRBD1,CATSEQDRGHSYEQYF,TGTGCCACCAGTGAGCAGGACAGGGGGCATTCCTACGAGCAGTACTTC
TRBJ1-4,TRBV5-6,.,TRBD1,CASSTRDRGTNEKLFF,TGTGCCAGCAGCACTCGGGACAGGGGAACTAATGAAAAACTGTTTTTT
TRBJ1-2,TRBV5-1,.,TRBD1,CASSANAGTGGHGYTF,TGCGCCAGCAGCGCCAACGCCGGGACAGGGGGCCATGGGTACACCTTC
TRBJ2-1,TRBV13,.,TRBD2,CASSLGTNLNEQFF,TGTGCCAGCAGCTTGGGGACTAACCTAAATGAGCAGTTCTTC
TRBJ1-6,TRBV4-1,.,.,CASSHQGVAGATSPLHF,TGCGCCAGCAGCCACCAAGGGGTGGCAGGGGCCACTTCACCCCTCCACTTT
TRBJ2-1,TRBV11-3,.,TRBD2,CASSGGTRLADEQFF,TGTGCCAGCAGCGGGGGAACTAGACTAGCGGACGAGCAGTTCTTC
TRBJ2-1,TRBV9,.,.,CASSRGGGGYNEQFF,TGTGCCAGCAGTAGGGGGGGCGGAGGATACAATGAGCAGTTCTTC
TRBJ2-6,TRBV27,.,.,CASSDKWLSGANVLTF,TGTGCCAGCAGTGACAAATGGCTGTCTGGGGCCAACGTCCTGACTTTC
TRBJ2-1,TRBV4-3,.,TRBD1,CASSRQGVTGNEQFF,TGCGCCAGCAGCCGTCAGGGGGTTACCGGGAATGAGCAGTTCTTC
TRBJ2-1,TRBV18,.,.,CASSPEISYNEQFF,TGTGCCAGCTCACCAGAGATTTCCTACAATGAGCAGTTCTTC
TRBJ2-3,TRBV27,.,TRBD2,CASSLRLGGADTQYF,TGTGCCAGCAGTCTAAGGCTGGGAGGGGCAGATACGCAGTATTTT